What follows are 20 T cell receptor beta chains derived from one specimen sequenced in a study of blood T cell repertoires in COVID-19. Generated by immunoSEQ multiplex PCR, the TCRdb table keeps only in-frame clones and is missing some. The table has 150,000 to 200,000 clones, approximately 80% seen once. The sample taken for sequencing was PBMCs or T cells enriched from blood (not recorded which). Source of these receptors: a woman aged 55-69 years who had recovered from COVID-19.

The chain recombines TRBV5-1 with TRBJ1-2; D gene ambiguous. The V end lost 4 bases, the J end lost 5 bases, and 18 bases lay between the germline ends. Germline CDR1 and CDR2: SGHRS and YFSETQ. This CDR3 is built from 15 residues. Here the CDR3 DNA reads TGCGCCAGCAGCCCCGGGGATGGCGGCACATATGGCTACACCTTC. Protein product: CASSPGDGGTYGYTF. Full variable domain (outside the CDR3, taken from reference TRBV5-1 and TRBJ1-2): KAGVTQTPRYLIKTRGQQVTLSCSPISGHRSVSWYQQTPGQGLQFLFEYFSETQRNKGNFPGRFSGRQFSNSRSEMNVSTLELGDSALYLCASSPGDGGTYGYTFGSGTRLTVV.

CDR3 sequence reads: CASSSLDITGELFF. The CDR3 coding sequence is TGTGCCAGCAGTTCCCTGGACATAACCGGGGAGCTGTTTTTT. The genes are TRBV2 and TRBJ2-2, with a weak D call TRBD1 (5 bases). The CDR3 covers 14 residues. Germline CDR1 reads SNHLY; CDR2 reads FYNNEI. Trimming took off 5 bases at V and 5 bases at J, with 12 bases between the two ends.

The V gene is TRBV30, the J gene TRBJ1-1; D is ambiguous. CDR1 and CDR2 (germline): GTSNPN, SVGIG (reference sequence). The CDR3 runs 13 residues. V was shortened by 8 bases and J by 0 bases, with 13 bases between the two germline ends. DNA for the CDR3: TGTGCCGTGACGGGAAATATGAACACTGAAGCTTTCTTT. Its translation: CAVTGNMNTEAFF. The whole variable domain, filled in from reference TRBV30 and TRBJ1-1, reads SQTIHQWPATLVQPVGSPLSLECTVEGTSNPNLYWYRQAAGRGLQLLFYSVGIGQISSEVPQNLSASRPQDRQFILSSKKLLLSDSGFYLCAVTGNMNTEAFFGQGTRLTVV.

The rearrangement uses TRBV27 and TRBJ2-3; 14 bases align to TRBD2. CDR3 length equals 18 residues. The germline V gene encodes CDR1 MNHEY and CDR2 SMNVEV (reference sequence). The junction had 13 bases not matched to a gene; V was cut back by 7 bases and J by 4 bases. This chain's CDR3 is CASTRLAGGPSVSDTQYF. CDR3 bases: TGTGCCAGCACTCGACTAGCGGGAGGGCCGTCAGTATCAGATACGCAGTATTTT.

The chain carries TRBV6-6 and TRBJ2-7; perhaps TRBD2 as D (6 bases). Looked up from germline, CDR1 is MNHNY and CDR2 is SVGAGI (reference sequence). The CDR3 extends over 14 amino acids. V was pared by 0 bases and J by 3 bases, with 9 bases between. In nucleotides, the CDR3 is TGTGCCAGCAGTTACTCTAACGGGGGCTACGAGCAGTACTTC. It codes for CASSYSNGGYEQYF.

The gene calls are TRBV4-1 and TRBJ1-5, with D perhaps TRBD1 (5 bases). The ends were cut back, 1 base at V and 6 bases at J, with 19 bases in the middle. The CDR3 is 17 residues long. The germline gives CDR1 MGHRA, CDR2 YSYEKL. The CDR3 DNA sequence: TGCGCCAGCAGCCAAGGTATCTGGGGCCCCCTTAGTCAGCCCCAGCATTTT. Translated: CASSQGIWGPLSQPQHF.

This clone showed up just once. The V call is TRBV5-1, the J call TRBJ2-7; 7 nucleotides line up with TRBD1. The CDR3 is 14 residues long. Germline values: CDR1 SGHRS, CDR2 YFSETQ. Losses at the gene ends were 4 bases for V and 0 bases for J; bases not matched to a gene: 4. The CDR3 loop reads CASSPQGSSYEQYF. The CDR3 nucleotides read TGCGCCAGCAGCCCACAGGGGAGCTCCTACGAGCAGTACTTC.

This chain uses TRBV19 with TRBJ2-2, with a weak D call TRBD2 (5 bases). The CDR3 sequence is 15 residues long. Per germline, CDR1 LNHDA and CDR2 SQIVND (reference sequence). The V end lost 5 bases, the J end lost 3 bases, and 13 bases lay between the germline ends. In nucleotides, the CDR3 is TGTGCCAGTAGTCACGGAGGTTCTGACACCGGGGAGCTGTTTTTT. It encodes CASSHGGSDTGELFF.

The rearrangement links TRBV27 to TRBJ2-3; D perhaps matches TRBD1 (6 bases). Between the trimmed V and J ends, which lost 4 bases and 2 bases, there was a span of 16 bases. Germline V gives CDR1 MNHEY, CDR2 SMNVEV (reference sequence). This CDR3 spans 16 amino acids. The CDR3 here is CASSSPTGFFTDTQYF. In nucleotides, the CDR3 is TGTGCCAGCAGTTCGCCGACAGGATTTTTCACAGATACGCAGTATTTT.

The gene calls are TRBV2 and TRBJ1-6, with a possible D match to TRBD1 (6 bases). The CDR3 spans 14 residues. CDR1 is SNHLY and CDR2 is FYNNEI in the germline V gene. V was cut by 6 bases and J by 5 bases, with 11 bases left in between. The CDR3: CASRSQGDNSPLHF. Here the CDR3 DNA reads TGTGCCAGCAGATCACAGGGAGATAATTCACCCCTCCACTTT.

The genes are TRBV5-1 and TRBJ2-7; perhaps TRBD2 as D (6 bases). The germline gives CDR1 SGHRS, CDR2 YFSETQ. The V end lost 6 bases, the J end lost 0 bases, and 10 bases lay between the germline ends. The CDR3 extends over 13 amino acids. Written as DNA, the CDR3 is TGCGCCAGCACCCGGGAGTTCTCCTACGAGCAGTACTTC. It codes for CASTREFSYEQYF.

The CDR3 sequence is CASSQELAGGPNEQFF. The CDR3 DNA sequence: TGTGCCAGCAGCCAGGAACTAGCGGGAGGTCCCAATGAGCAGTTCTTC. This chain joins TRBV4-2 and TRBJ2-1, with 12 bases matching TRBD2. CDR3 size: 16 residues. The germline gives CDR1 LGHNA, CDR2 YNFKEQ. J gave up 6 bases and V 3 bases, and 6 bases lay outside the gene matches.

J is TRBJ2-3 and V is TRBV3-1 (or the pseudogene TRBV3-2), with a tentative D call TRBD2 (6 bases). Trimming took off 2 bases at V and 4 bases at J, with 10 bases between the two ends. This CDR3 has 14 residues. Germline values: CDR1 LGHDT, CDR2 YNNKEL (reference sequence). CDR3 sequence (DNA): TGTGCCAGCAGCCAAAGCTGGGGGGCAGATACGCAGTATTTT. Encoded protein: CASSQSWGADTQYF.

The chain carries TRBV5-1 and TRBJ2-4, with 8 bases fitting TRBD1. Germline V CDR1 and CDR2: SGHRS, YFSETQ. This CDR3 is 14 amino acids long. Trimming removed 2 bases from V and 5 bases from J; junction bases left unmatched: 3. This CDR3 reads CASSLQGGENIQYF. For the CDR3, the DNA is TGCGCCAGCAGCTTACAGGGGGGAGAAAACATTCAGTACTTC.

The chain has TRBV11-1 and TRBJ2-5; the match to TRBD1 covers 7 bases. This CDR3 has 15 amino acids. J was trimmed by 5 bases and V by 1 base; bases with no gene match: 7. Per the germline V gene, CDR1 is SGHAT and CDR2 is FQDESV (reference sequence). The CDR3 here is CASSLVAGGRETQYF. In DNA, the CDR3 is TGTGCCAGCAGCTTAGTGGCAGGGGGACGGGAGACCCAGTACTTC.

The V call is TRBV6-5, the J call TRBJ1-1, with D uncertain. Trimming removed 6 bases at V and 0 bases at J, with 5 bases between. The CDR3 is 12 amino acids. Per the germline V gene, CDR1 is MNHEY and CDR2 is SVGAGI. The CDR3 coding sequence is TGTGCCAGCAGCCTAATGAACACTGAAGCTTTCTTT. Translation gives CASSLMNTEAFF.

CDR3: CASSLQGPGTGTIYF. The CDR3 nucleotides are TGTGCCAGCAGCTTACAGGGGCCAGGGACCGGCACCATATATTTT. The chain links TRBV7-9 to TRBJ1-3; a weak D match, TRBD1 (6 bases). CDR1 is SEHNR and CDR2 is FQNEAQ in the germline V gene (reference sequence). This CDR3 region has 15 residues. V gave up 2 bases and J gave up 9 bases, with 17 bases separating them.

V and J are TRBV27 and TRBJ1-2; 7 nucleotides align to TRBD1. The CDR3 extends over 15 amino acids. Trimming at V came to 0 bases and at J to 4 bases, leaving 5 bases not matched to a gene. Germline CDR1 reads MNHEY; CDR2 reads SMNVEV (reference sequence). CDR3 sequence (DNA): TGTGCCAGCAGTTTATCGGTGACAGGGACCTATGGCTACACCTTC. Translating gives CASSLSVTGTYGYTF.

This chain uses TRBV6-5 with TRBJ1-4; no clear D. The CDR3 consists of 11 residues. CDR1 and CDR2 (germline): MNHEY, SVGAGI. Deletions cut 6 bases from V and 8 bases from J, with 7 bases between. Here the CDR3 DNA reads TGTGCCAGCAGGGGAGCCGAAAAACTGTTTTTT. It codes for CASRGAEKLFF.

This clone was detected only a few times. The rearrangement links TRBV6-5 to TRBJ1-4, with D unresolved. V was trimmed by 3 bases and J by 4 bases, leaving 6 bases between them. Germline V gene data show CDR1 as MNHEY and CDR2 as SVGAGI. The CDR3 has 13 amino acids. CDR3 coding DNA: TGTGCCAGCAGTTATATCGTTAATGAAAAACTGTTTTTT. Protein product: CASSYIVNEKLFF.